The clone carrying this T cell receptor beta chain has only a few counts. With 8 bases clipped from V and 2 bases from J, the junction kept 7 bases outside the gene matches. The CDR3 is made up of 16 amino acids. Germline CDR1 reads LNHDA; CDR2 reads SQIVND (reference sequence). These data are taken from a study of cytomegalovirus exposure and HLA in healthy donors. Study context: Of several hundred genotyped donors, about 81% clustered with self-reported Caucasian donors.

Primers included in the PCR were 60 Vbeta and 13 Jbeta primers. TCRdb's table, derived via immunoSEQ multiplex PCR, lists solely in-frame clones and lacks some. The repertoire has 100,000 to 150,000 clones, less than 85% of them found once; the top ten carry about 16%. This sequence was found in a man aged 50 to 59 in good health and CMV-seropositive. Sequencing was performed on PBMCs. This chain joins TRBV19 and TRBJ2-3; 13 bases are shared with TRBD2. CDR3 DNA: TGTGCCAGTGGACTAGCGGGAGTCCGTAACACAGATACGCAGTATTTT. Residues: CASGLAGVRNTDTQYF.